What follows is one TCR beta chain and its context. It lacks a known antigen. No base-level quality is on record; no much larger clone is a single base apart. The CDR3 holds 17 amino acids from the cysteine to the phenylalanine. The kept DNA is CDR3 alone, 51 bases in frame from the first base. Unmatched junction bases come to 9, with V trimmed by 2 bases and J by 5 bases. The CDR1 and CDR2 encoded by the germline V gene are SGHTA and FQGNSA. This sample was taken from a study of blood T cell repertoires in COVID-19 (dated by TCRdb to the early 2020s). In terms of the full investigation: Collaborator samples came from the United States, Italy and Spain and covered acute and convalescent phases of COVID-19. A de-identified subject ID, COVID-19 status, age in years and sex were almost always included in the sample metadata. Samples came from the ongoing ImmuneRACE study (first 160 participants) plus 1,254 subjects from 6 global collaborators. The repertoires were released in a freely available public database intended as a resource for research on the immune response to SARS-CoV-2. HLA class I and class II types, where available, came from metadata supplied by the sample provider rather than from assay-based typing. The prospective study material was composed of cDNA or gDNA derived from T cells, B-cell-depleted T cells, or PBMCs. The dataset comprised deeply sampled blood TCRbeta repertoires from subjects exposed to, actively infected with, or recovered from COVID-19. Broad study findings and their caveats: The amount of clinical and demographic metadata varied by source and participant and was provided uncurated.

TCRbeta CDR3 regions were amplified from genomic DNA by means of the immunoSEQ Assay, a bias-controlled multiplex PCR. Regarding the original processing steps: Nucleated cell counts per sample were estimated from amplification of reference gene primers within the assay. To quantify the absolute abundance of each unique TCRbeta CDR3 rearrangement, sequence reads were collapsed and filtered. For each sample, productive Simpson clonality was calculated as the square root of Simpson's diversity index across productive rearrangements. TCRdb re-hosts the immuneACCESS table, in-frame sequences only. Its copies lack some clones; in the studies checked, an unresolved V gene accounts for under half of them, and the cause for the rest is not known. V and J calls and clone size are given by that table; D and trimming were obtained from the DNA. The sample table records 230,000 or so clones; 88% of these occur just once. The ten biggest clones cover approximately 15% of the sample.

Enrolling through a virtual design, the prospective study's participants ranged in age from roughly 18 to 100 years and lived across 24 United States geographic areas. Cohort assignment in the prospective study relied on participant-reported clinical history from a screening survey and a study questionnaire. In the prospective study, mobile phlebotomists collected whole blood, serum and a nasopharyngeal or oropharyngeal swab from each participant. Additional blood draws and questionnaires over a 2-month period could optionally be provided by prospective study participants. Before DNA extraction, prospective study blood samples were shipped either frozen or at room temperature.

The TCR originated in a woman aged 45-59 years with acute COVID-19. The material sequenced was PBMCs or T cells enriched from blood (not recorded which). The chain couples TRBV7-2 to TRBJ2-2, and 9 junctional nucleotides match TRBD2. The nucleotides read TGTGCCAGCAGCTTACATGCTAGCGGGATCGGTACCGGGGAGCTGTTTTTT. Translated, it gives CASSLHASGIGTGELFF.